Here is one T cell receptor beta chain with its context. What it binds is unknown. The data originate from a study of cytomegalovirus exposure and HLA in healthy donors. Study-wide context: The Caucasian-associated ancestry cluster held under 90% of a few hundred genotyped donors. Findings of the study overall: Altogether, 150 to 200 TCR beta chains were recorded as cytomegalovirus-associated. Many donors carried some public TCRs, although rarity characterized most TCR sequences. Later analysis showed most CMV-associated TCR beta chains appearing HLA-restricted.

This CDR3 comprises 14 residues. Trimming removed 6 bases at V and 0 bases at J, with 10 bases between. CDR1 is MGHDK and CDR2 is SYGVNS in the germline V gene. The PCR employed 60 Vbeta primers together with 13 Jbeta primers. Profiled with immunoSEQ multiplex PCR; TCRdb holds only in-frame clones, not every one. The repertoire holds roughly 120,000 clones, with around three quarters as singletons. The chain joins TRBV25-1 to TRBJ2-3; TRBD2 might be the D (6 bases). The material sequenced was PBMCs. The clonotype comes from a woman in her forties in good health and CMV-seropositive. CDR3 bases: TGTGCCAGCAGCGAGCGGGCCAGCACAGATACGCAGTATTTT. Its translation is CASSERASTDTQYF.